This T cell receptor beta chain is from a study of blood T cell repertoires in COVID-19. Study-wide background: From the United States, Italy and Spain came samples of acute and convalescent COVID-19. The analysed material was cDNA or gDNA that came from T cells, B-cell-depleted T cells, or PBMCs.

Individuals aged 18 to 89 years were recruited from fewer than 25 US areas. Cohort allocation depended upon clinical history that participants reported. Clones were sequenced by immunoSEQ multiplex PCR, and TCRdb holds only the in-frame ones, with some missing. The sample carries fewer than 300,000 clones, around 83% recorded once. Trimming took 6 bases from V and 4 from J, leaving 12 bases between them. The length of the CDR3 is 13 residues. The TCR was taken from a man aged 35 to 55 who had been exposed to COVID-19. The chain is built from TRBV12-3 or TRBV12-4 and TRBJ2-5; D call uncertain. The sample comprised PBMCs or T cells enriched from blood (not recorded which). The CDR3 DNA follows: TGTGCCAGCAGCCTCGGGTCCCGAGAGACCCAGTACTTC. It codes for CASSLGSRETQYF.